This TCR beta chain is drawn from a study of OX40 agonist ivuxolimab in advanced cancers. As for the study more broadly: Ivuxolimab was an agonistic, fully human IgG2 monoclonal antibody directed against OX40 (CD134), a costimulatory receptor. In the dose-escalation cohort, about four fifths of patients were male, and the mean age was 60 years with a range of about 20 to 80. Partial responses occurred in three dose-escalation patients: two with cutaneous melanoma and one with hepatocellular carcinoma. Among the roughly 52 dose-escalation patients, about 19 had hepatocellular carcinoma, around 15 melanoma, 9 renal cell carcinoma and 9 head and neck cancer. Intravenous ivuxolimab was administered to patients every 2 weeks at six dose levels: 0.01, 0.1, 0.3, 1.5, 3 and 10 mg/kg. Patients were allowed to have had prior anti-PD-1, anti-PD-L1 or anti-CTLA-4 therapy, and 30% to 50% of the dose-escalation patients had previously received checkpoint inhibitors. Peripheral TCRbeta sequencing was intended to test whether TCR sequence diversity was altered and clonal T-cell expansion was caused by ivuxolimab. The paper covers the monotherapy dose-escalation part of the phase I ivuxolimab trial, which included N ≈ 54 patients.

Per the germline V gene, SGHNT is the CDR1 and YENEEA is the CDR2. A distance of 11 bases separates the germline ends of V and J, which lose 6 bases and 2 bases respectively. Including cysteine and phenylalanine, the CDR3 has 13 amino acids. CDR3 DNA is the only sequence kept; it has 39 bases, read in frame from the first base. What the research found in general, with its limitations: Low levels of normalized T-cell clonal expansion were also seen in some patients who did not respond. The antigen specificity of the clonally expanded peripheral T cells was not determined. In partial responders in the 0.1-3.0 mg/kg groups, normalized peripheral clonal expansion was found to be among the lowest, especially among CD8+ T cells. Clonal expansion of both CD4+ and CD8+ blood T cells was observed from baseline to week 6 at doses 0.1 to 3.0 mg/kg. On average, CD8+ T cells showed more expanded clones than CD4+ T cells after ivuxolimab.

The trial excluded patients who had a history of autoimmune disease or were on systemic immunosuppression. Peripheral blood for TCR sequencing was drawn from every dose cohort at baseline, at cycle 4 day 1 and at cycle 7 day 1. Samples were obtained from an open-label, multicenter, first-in-human phase I dose-escalation trial of ivuxolimab. Adults with locally advanced or metastatic melanoma, renal cell carcinoma, hepatocellular carcinoma or head and neck squamous cell carcinoma were enrolled in the trial. Before TCR sequencing, CD4+ T cells and CD8+ T cells were sorted from peripheral blood as separate populations. To sequence the TCRbeta CDR3 region, genomic DNA was isolated from the sorted cells. TCRbeta CDR3 regions were sequenced using the immunoSEQ Assay. The immuneACCESS repertoire file appears here via TCRdb, limited to in-frame rearrangements. These files lack a portion of the clones; in checked studies, under half of the deficit traces to unresolved V genes, and the cause of the others is not known. For this sample the table gives around 73,000 clones, of which about 90% were detected only once. About 0.53% of the sample lies in the top ten.

This clone was detected a few times. Its specific antigen is unknown. Base qualities are missing; no much larger clone stands one base away. The receptor comes from an adult with an advanced solid tumor such as melanoma, head and neck, liver or kidney cancer. The sequencing used CD4+ or CD8+ T cells sorted from blood, collected in a trial of the OX40 agonist ivuxolimab. The V and J segments used are TRBV11-3 and TRBJ2-7; too little of a D gene remains to name it. For the CDR3, the sequence is CASSYGPAYEQYF. The sequence in DNA is TGTGCCAGCAGTTATGGCCCCGCCTACGAGCAGTACTTC. Reference TRBV11-3 and TRBJ2-7 genes cover what lies past the CDR3, so the full variable domain is EAGVVQSPRYKIIEKKQPVAFWCNPISGHNTLYWYLQNLGQGPELLIRYENEEAVDDSQLPKDRFSAERLKGVDSTLKIQPAELGDSAVYLCASSYGPAYEQYFGPGTRLTVT.